A single sample is the source of the 8 T cell receptor beta chains below, sequenced in a study of T cell changes during pregnancy in multiple sclerosis. Some clones are missing from TCRdb's copy, which holds only in-frame ones; the method was immunoSEQ multiplex PCR. This table has tens of thousands of clones, over 65% appearing once. Sequences were derived from CD8+ T cells from peripheral blood mononuclear cells, sampled after pregnancy. These receptors were obtained from a female donor with multiple sclerosis, enrolled in a pregnancy study.

The chain recombines TRBV7-9 with TRBJ1-2, with D perhaps TRBD1 (6 bases). Trimming cost V 2 bases and J 3 bases, with 10 bases left between them. Germline lookup yields CDR1 SEHNR and CDR2 FQNEAQ (reference sequence). CDR3 length: 14 amino acids. This CDR3 is CASSLTGQHYGYTF. In DNA form, the CDR3 reads TGTGCCAGCAGCTTAACAGGACAGCACTATGGCTACACCTTC.

The genes are TRBV19 and TRBJ1-1; 7 positions agree with TRBD1. The CDR3 length is 17 residues. V lost 9 bases and J lost 1; bases outside the gene matches: 17. Per germline, CDR1 LNHDA and CDR2 SQIVND (reference sequence). CDR3 sequence: CASTSPRTGGWNTEAFF. In nucleotides, the CDR3 is TGTGCCAGCACATCTCCTAGGACAGGTGGATGGAACACTGAAGCTTTCTTT. Variable domain in full (rest from reference TRBV19 and TRBJ1-1): DGGITQSPKYLFRKEGQNVTLSCEQNLNHDAMYWYRQDPGQGLRLIYYSQIVNDFQKGDIAEGYSVSREKKESFPLTVTSAQKNPTAFYLCASTSPRTGGWNTEAFFGQGTRLTVV.

The V and J genes are TRBV27 and TRBJ1-1, with a weak D call TRBD1 (5 bases). Germline-derived CDR1 and CDR2 are MNHEY and SMNVEV (reference sequence). The CDR3 is 14 amino acids. V dropped 5 bases and J dropped 5 bases, with 15 bases sitting between them. This CDR3 reads CASSIGAGSTEAFF. CDR3 sequence (DNA): TGTGCCAGCAGTATAGGGGCCGGGTCAACTGAAGCTTTCTTT.

The V gene is TRBV9, the J gene TRBJ2-1; D gene ambiguous. Between the trimmed V and J ends, which lost 4 bases and 0 bases, there was a span of 14 bases. CDR3 size: 16 residues. In germline, CDR1 is SGDLS, CDR2 YYNGEE. CDR3 protein: CASSPPLSSSYNEQFF. The DNA of the CDR3 is TGTGCCAGCAGCCCTCCCCTTTCGAGCTCCTACAATGAGCAGTTCTTC. Using reference TRBV9 and TRBJ2-1 for the parts outside the CDR3, the full variable domain is DSGVTQTPKHLITATGQRVTLRCSPRSGDLSVYWYQQSLDQGLQFLIQYYNGEERAKGNILERFSAQQFPDLHSELNLSSLELGDSALYFCASSPPLSSSYNEQFFGPGTRLTVL.

Comment on this clone: A read error may produce the germline difference seen at one junction end. The sample has other DNA sequences that encode this CDR3 too. The chain uses TRBV30 and TRBJ2-7; 8 nucleotides match TRBD2. Germline lookup yields CDR1 GTSNPN and CDR2 SVGIG (reference sequence). The CDR3 spans 16 residues. The CDR3 region is CAWSTYLAGSSYEQYF. The CDR3 coding sequence is TGCGCCTGGAGTACCTACTTAGCGGGGAGCTCCTACGAGCAGTACTTC.

The rearrangement joins TRBV7-8 to TRBJ2-1; the match to TRBD1 covers 8 bases. The CDR3 is 16 residues long. V shed 0 bases, J shed 6 bases, and the junction held 7 bases outside the gene matches. Germline CDR1 is SGHVS and CDR2 is FQNEAQ. CDR3 residues: CASSLAVDRGGNEQFF. In DNA, the CDR3 is TGTGCCAGCAGCTTAGCGGTCGACAGGGGAGGCAATGAGCAGTTCTTC.

This rearrangement joins TRBV27 to TRBJ1-1, with TRBD1 matching 9 bases. The CDR3 length is 16 residues. Germline trimming cut 1 base from V and 6 bases from J; bases unmatched to any gene: 9. Germline CDR1 is MNHEY and CDR2 is SMNVEV (reference sequence). The CDR3 nucleotides read TGTGCCAGCAGTTTATGGATACCGGGACAGGGCTCTGAAGCTTTCTTT. Translating gives CASSLWIPGQGSEAFF.

CDR3 residues: CASSPRTGLYEQYF. Written as DNA, the CDR3 is TGTGCCAGCAGCCCTAGGACAGGGCTGTACGAGCAGTACTTC. This chain uses TRBV7-9 with TRBJ2-7, with 8 bases identical to TRBD1. CDR1 and CDR2 (germline): SEHNR, FQNEAQ (reference sequence). This CDR3 region has 14 residues. The ends lost 5 bases at V and 4 bases at J; junction bases unmatched: 7.